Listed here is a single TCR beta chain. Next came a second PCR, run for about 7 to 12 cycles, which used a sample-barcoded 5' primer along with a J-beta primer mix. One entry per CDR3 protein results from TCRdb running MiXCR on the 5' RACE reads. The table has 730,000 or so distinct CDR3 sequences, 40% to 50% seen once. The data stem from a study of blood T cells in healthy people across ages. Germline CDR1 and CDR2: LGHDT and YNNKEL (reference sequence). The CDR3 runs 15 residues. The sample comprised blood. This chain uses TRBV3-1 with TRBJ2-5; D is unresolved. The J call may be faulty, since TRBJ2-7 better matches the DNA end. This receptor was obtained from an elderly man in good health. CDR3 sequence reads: CASSQEGPPKVEQYF. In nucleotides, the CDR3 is TGTGCCAGCAGCCAAGAAGGGCCTCCTAAGGTCGAGCAGTACTTC.